These 26 T cell receptor beta chains share one sample of origin, sequenced in a study of cytomegalovirus exposure and HLA in healthy donors. It was with 60 Vbeta and 13 Jbeta primers that the PCR ran. Assay: immunoSEQ multiplex PCR; the TCRdb copy retains only in-frame clones and omits some. The table lists under 250,000 clones, around 76% of them singletons. The specimen sequenced was PBMCs. The source is a man aged 25-45 years in good health and CMV-seronegative.

This clone was seen a handful of times. The rearrangement uses TRBV6-5 and TRBJ1-5, with 7 bases identical to TRBD1. With 6 bases clipped from V and 3 bases from J, the junction kept 8 bases outside the gene matches. This CDR3 is built from 15 residues. Germline V CDR1 and CDR2: MNHEY, SVGAGI. The CDR3 DNA reads TGTGCCAGCAGGAAACAGGGGATTCCCAATCAGCCCCAGCATTTT. Its translation is CASRKQGIPNQPQHF.

J is TRBJ2-1 and V is TRBV19; 14 bases fit TRBD2. Per the germline V gene, CDR1 is LNHDA and CDR2 is SQIVND (reference sequence). This CDR3 has 18 residues. Trimming removed 1 base from V and 4 bases from J; junction bases left unmatched: 6. The CDR3 DNA reads as TGTGCCAGTAGTATAGGACTAGCGGGAGGGAGTGGGTACAATGAGCAGTTCTTC. Its protein is CASSIGLAGGSGYNEQFF. The variable domain in full, completed from reference TRBV19 and TRBJ2-1, reads DGGITQSPKYLFRKEGQNVTLSCEQNLNHDAMYWYRQDPGQGLRLIYYSQIVNDFQKGDIAEGYSVSREKKESFPLTVTSAQKNPTAFYLCASSIGLAGGSGYNEQFFGPGTRLTVL.

V and J are TRBV4-1 and TRBJ2-7; no reliable D call. Germline V gene data show CDR1 as MGHRA and CDR2 as YSYEKL. This CDR3 contains 13 residues. V lost 0 bases to trimming and J lost 1 base, with 4 bases between them. The CDR3 region is CASSQDSSYEQYF. CDR3 nucleotide sequence: TGCGCCAGCAGCCAAGACAGTTCCTACGAGCAGTACTTC.

This chain joins TRBV28 and TRBJ2-7; D not resolved. Germline CDR1 and CDR2: MDHEN and SYDVKM. The V end was cut by 5 bases, the J end by 3 bases, with 5 bases between. The CDR3 is 11 amino acids. The CDR3 DNA reads TGTGCCAGCAGTACCAGCTACGAGCAGTACTTC. It encodes CASSTSYEQYF.

This clone was observed a handful of times. V and J are TRBV7-9 and TRBJ1-1; 8 nucleotides agree with TRBD1. The CDR3 has 14 residues. The junction had 9 bases not matched to a gene; V was cut back by 5 bases and J by 7 bases. CDR1 and CDR2 (germline): SEHNR, FQNEAQ (reference sequence). DNA of the CDR3: TGTGCCAGCAGCGTGCGACAGGGGATGGTTGAAGCTTTCTTT. Protein product: CASSVRQGMVEAFF.

This chain links TRBV30 with TRBJ2-1; D unresolved. The germline V gene has CDR1 GTSNPN and CDR2 SVGIG (reference sequence). Trimming stripped 5 bases from V and 0 bases from J, with 14 bases between. The length of the CDR3 is 15 residues. The CDR3, as DNA: TGTGCCTGGTCCCGGCGGAAGAGCTCCTACAATGAGCAGTTCTTC. Translation gives CAWSRRKSSYNEQFF. The full variable domain, rest sourced from reference TRBV30 and TRBJ2-1, is SQTIHQWPATLVQPVGSPLSLECTVEGTSNPNLYWYRQAAGRGLQLLFYSVGIGQISSEVPQNLSASRPQDRQFILSSKKLLLSDSGFYLCAWSRRKSSYNEQFFGPGTRLTVL.

The genes are TRBV11-2 and TRBJ2-1; 10 nucleotides align to TRBD2. The germline gives CDR1 SGHAT, CDR2 FQNNGV. The CDR3 totals 16 residues. Trimming at V came to 5 bases and at J to 3 bases, leaving 7 bases not matched to a gene. This CDR3 reads CASSPLSGRGYNEQFF. The CDR3 DNA reads as TGTGCCAGCAGCCCCCTAAGCGGGAGGGGCTACAATGAGCAGTTCTTC.

This chain joins TRBV15 and TRBJ2-1, with 8 bases that match TRBD2. CDR1 is LNHNV and CDR2 is YYDKDF in the germline V gene (reference sequence). The CDR3 runs 15 residues. The trim removed 8 bases at V and 6 bases at J, leaving 12 bases unmatched. Written as DNA, the CDR3 is TGTGCCACCGAGCCCGGGACTAGAAGGTTCAATGAGCAGTTCTTC. This translates into CATEPGTRRFNEQFF.

V gene TRBV6-5 combines with J gene TRBJ2-1; 8 bases are shared with TRBD1. Germline lookup yields CDR1 MNHEY and CDR2 SVGAGI. There are 14 residues in the CDR3. Unmatched junction bases numbered 8, after V lost 4 bases and J lost 9 bases. Here the CDR3 reads CASSLGQEGGEQFF. The CDR3 nucleotides are TGTGCCAGCAGTTTGGGACAGGAAGGTGGTGAGCAGTTCTTC.

This clone was observed a handful of times. The J gene is TRBJ1-1, the V gene TRBV6-5, with 8 bases lining up with TRBD1. Germline V gene lookup returns CDR1 MNHEY and CDR2 SVGAGI. The CDR3 is made up of 14 amino acids. V shed 4 bases, J shed 4 bases, and the junction held 5 bases outside the gene matches. The CDR3 DNA sequence: TGTGCCAGCAGTTTCTACGACAGGGGCACTGAAGCTTTCTTT. This encodes CASSFYDRGTEAFF.

The chain has TRBV18 and TRBJ2-2; 7 bases fit TRBD2. CDR1 and CDR2 from the germline V gene are KGHSH and LQKENI. The V segment lost 1 base and the J segment 4 bases; nucleotides outside the gene matches: 6. The CDR3 extends over 16 amino acids. This CDR3 reads CASSPLPAGSTGELFF. The CDR3 bases are TGTGCCAGCTCACCACTCCCAGCGGGGAGCACCGGGGAGCTGTTTTTT.

This clone was detected once. The gene calls are TRBV19 and TRBJ2-1; 10 positions agree with TRBD1. Germline-derived CDR1 and CDR2 are LNHDA and SQIVND (reference sequence). The CDR3 has 13 amino acids. With V trimmed by 6 bases and J by 10 bases, 6 bases remained unmatched. The CDR3 sequence is CASSDDRGREQFF. DNA of the CDR3: TGTGCCAGTAGCGATGACAGGGGGCGAGAGCAGTTCTTC.

The V and J genes are TRBV4-1 and TRBJ1-5; 7 bases line up with TRBD1. This CDR3 region has 15 residues. The germline V gene has CDR1 MGHRA and CDR2 YSYEKL. V was clipped by 0 bases and J by 6 bases; unmatched bases: 5. Written as DNA, the CDR3 is TGCGCCAGCAGCCAAGAAACAGGGGTTTTTCAGCCCCAGCATTTT. Translated, it gives CASSQETGVFQPQHF.

DNA for the CDR3: TGTGCCAGCAGCCACCCTATGGACAGGGGAACAGATACGCAGTATTTT. This sequence encodes CASSHPMDRGTDTQYF. The chain recombines TRBV9 with TRBJ2-3; 9 bases fit TRBD1. Per the germline V gene, CDR1 is SGDLS and CDR2 is YYNGEE. The V segment lost 4 bases and the J segment 3 bases; nucleotides outside the gene matches: 9. The CDR3 is 16 amino acids.

This clone was recorded once. This chain links TRBV11-2 with TRBJ2-2, with a possible D match to TRBD1 (5 bases). Germline CDR1 and CDR2: SGHAT and FQNNGV. Trimming removed 5 bases from V and 7 bases from J, with 14 bases in between. This CDR3 has 14 residues. CDR3 DNA: TGTGCCAGCAGCACATCAGGGTATTTCGGGGAGCTGTTTTTT. Translating gives CASSTSGYFGELFF.

The chain couples TRBV19 to TRBJ1-3; no firm D call. The V gene lost 4 bases and the J gene lost 0 bases, with 10 bases spanning the gap. Germline assignment: CDR1 LNHDA and CDR2 SQIVND (reference sequence). The CDR3 is made up of 15 amino acids. Here the CDR3 DNA reads TGTGCCAGTAGTAACGGAGGCAGCTCTGGAAACACCATATATTTT. It codes for CASSNGGSSGNTIYF.

In this sample, this clone turned up once. The chain is built from TRBV25-1 and TRBJ2-1; no clear D gene. Trimming took 6 bases from V and 0 from J, leaving 6 bases between them. This CDR3 has 13 residues. CDR1 and CDR2 from the germline V gene are MGHDK and SYGVNS. DNA for the CDR3: TGTGCCAGCAGCCTAGACTCCTACAATGAGCAGTTCTTC. Translated, it gives CASSLDSYNEQFF.

A word on this clone: Within the sample, other DNA sequences also encode this same CDR3. This chain links TRBV9 with TRBJ2-7; 7 bases are a match to TRBD2. Germline CDR1 and CDR2: SGDLS and YYNGEE. This CDR3 spans 14 amino acids. V shed 0 bases and J 2 bases; nucleotides not matched to a gene: 2. The CDR3 sequence: CASSVGGGTYEQYF. As DNA, the CDR3 is TGTGCCAGCAGCGTAGGGGGGGGAACCTACGAGCAGTACTTC.

The V call is TRBV28, the J call TRBJ1-1; D is perhaps TRBD1 (6 bases). The CDR3 loop spans 13 amino acids. Germline loops: CDR1 MDHEN, CDR2 SYDVKM. The V end lost 7 bases, the J end lost 0 bases, and 9 bases lay between the germline ends. The CDR3 region has the DNA TGTGCCAGCAAGGGACAATTGAACACTGAAGCTTTCTTT. This sequence encodes CASKGQLNTEAFF. Variable domain in full (rest from reference TRBV28 and TRBJ1-1): DVKVTQSSRYLVKRTGEKVFLECVQDMDHENMFWYRQDPGLGLRLIYFSYDVKMKEKGDIPEGYSVSREKKERFSLILESASTNQTSMYLCASKGQLNTEAFFGQGTRLTVV.

The V and J genes are TRBV13 and TRBJ1-1; 9 bases line up with TRBD1. Germline loops: CDR1 PRHDT, CDR2 FYEKMQ (reference sequence). This CDR3 is built from 15 residues. V shed 3 bases, J shed 7 bases, and the junction held 9 bases outside the gene matches. The CDR3 protein is CASSFYTGGRNEAFF. As DNA, the CDR3 is TGTGCCAGCAGCTTTTACACAGGGGGCAGAAATGAAGCTTTCTTT.

A few counts support this clone. The rearrangement joins TRBV5-6 to TRBJ1-1; tentatively, D is TRBD1 (5 bases). Germline loops: CDR1 SGHDT, CDR2 YYEEEE. The V end was cut by 0 bases, the J end by 9 bases, with 12 bases between. The CDR3 runs to 13 residues. The CDR3 is CASSLVVAGKAFF. CDR3 DNA: TGTGCCAGCAGCTTGGTCGTGGCAGGGAAAGCTTTCTTT.

V usage is TRBV28 and J usage is TRBJ1-5; D may be TRBD1 (5 bases). Per the germline V gene, CDR1 is MDHEN and CDR2 is SYDVKM. CDR3 length: 15 residues. Deletions cut 2 bases from V and 5 bases from J, with 13 bases between. CDR3 DNA: TGTGCCAGCAGTTTACTCGGCAGGGAGGATCAGCCCCAGCATTTT. Protein: CASSLLGREDQPQHF.

The genes are TRBV6-6 and TRBJ1-5; a possible D gene is TRBD1 (5 bases). Trimming took 10 bases from V and 0 from J, leaving 13 bases between them. The CDR3 is 14 amino acids. Germline V gene sequence: CDR1 MNHNY, CDR2 SVGAGI (reference sequence). The CDR3 region has the DNA TGTGCCATATCCAGGGACTATAGCAATCAGCCCCAGCATTTT. Protein sequence: CAISRDYSNQPQHF.

The gene calls are TRBV27 and TRBJ2-1, with TRBD1 as a possible D gene (5 bases). This CDR3 is built from 15 residues. From germline, CDR1 is MNHEY and CDR2 SMNVEV (reference sequence). Trimming took off 6 bases at V and 3 bases at J, with 15 bases between the two ends. The CDR3 is CASSNPRQIYNEQFF. CDR3 in DNA: TGTGCCAGCAGCAATCCCCGACAGATCTACAATGAGCAGTTCTTC.

This clone was picked up a small number of times. The chain employs TRBV4-1 and TRBJ2-7; TRBD2 matches at 7 bases. Germline lookup yields CDR1 MGHRA and CDR2 YSYEKL. This CDR3 region has 16 residues. The J segment lost 2 bases and the V segment lost 4 bases, leaving 11 bases of the junction unmatched. CDR3 sequence (DNA): TGCGCCAGCAGCCTGACTTTAGCGGGTCCAACCTACGAGCAGTACTTC. Residues: CASSLTLAGPTYEQYF.

V is TRBV4-2 and J is TRBJ2-3; 11 bases are a match to TRBD2. The CDR3 has 18 residues. Germline V gene sequence: CDR1 LGHNA, CDR2 YNFKEQ. J gave up 5 bases and V 1 base, and 11 bases lay outside the gene matches. The CDR3 here is CASSQAELGTSGGDTQYF. Written as DNA, the CDR3 is TGTGCCAGCAGCCAAGCAGAACTGGGAACTAGCGGGGGAGATACGCAGTATTTT.